Each of the 22 T cell receptor beta chains below was sequenced from the same sample in a study of T cell repertoires in cytomegalovirus infection. TCRdb redid the calling of the reads with MiXCR, one entry per CDR3 protein. Among about 530,000 distinct CDR3 sequences listed, more than 20% were seen once. The sample comprised PBMCs. These receptors all stem from a human donor in good health (CMV status not recorded). Some clones in this sample may be carry-over from other donors' samples.

The chain has TRBV12-3 or TRBV12-4 and TRBJ1-2, with D perhaps TRBD1 (5 bases). This CDR3 is built from 16 residues. The V end lost 4 bases, the J end lost 3 bases, and 18 bases lay between the germline ends. The CDR3 sequence: CASSWGRYRADYGYTF. DNA of the CDR3: TGTGCCAGCAGTTGGGGACGCTATCGGGCGGACTATGGCTACACCTTC.

This clonotype was observed many times. The chain is built from TRBV4-3 and TRBJ1-1; weak D call: TRBD1 (6 bases). The germline CDR1 and CDR2 sequences are LGHNA and YSLEER. The V end lost 1 base, the J end lost 6 bases, and 15 bases lay between the germline ends. This CDR3 comprises 15 residues. The DNA of the CDR3 is TGCGCCAGCAGCCAAGGTCCTAGTGGGGGGCCTGAAGCTTTCTTT. This sequence encodes CASSQGPSGGPEAFF.

This clonotype was observed many times. This chain uses TRBV7-2 with TRBJ2-1, with D possibly matching TRBD2 (5 bases). Germline assignment: CDR1 SGHTA and CDR2 FQGNSA. Trimming pared 5 bases from V and 10 bases from J, leaving 15 bases between. The CDR3 sequence is 13 residues long. The CDR3 sequence is CASSPDLRGEQFF. DNA for the CDR3: TGTGCCAGCAGCCCGGACCTCCGAGGGGAGCAGTTCTTC.

This clonotype turned up a few times. The rearrangement uses TRBV6-1 and TRBJ1-6, with 9 bases matching TRBD1. CDR1 is MNHNS, CDR2 SASEGT, per germline. With 5 bases clipped from V and 9 bases from J, the junction kept 11 bases outside the gene matches. The CDR3 contains 16 residues. This CDR3 reads CASSRPGQGGGSPLHF. As DNA, the CDR3 is TGTGCCAGCAGTCGCCCGGGACAGGGAGGAGGTTCACCCCTCCACTTT.

This clonotype came up many times. The V gene is TRBV7-2, the J gene TRBJ2-5, with D hard to call. Germline values: CDR1 SGHTA, CDR2 FQGNSA. Trimming removed 1 base from V and 5 bases from J, with 11 bases in between. This CDR3 comprises 14 residues. CDR3 sequence: CASSLVVGWETQYF. CDR3 DNA sequence: TGTGCCAGCAGCTTAGTGGTAGGGTGGGAGACCCAGTACTTC.

The chain combines TRBV28 with TRBJ1-5; D not certain. Germline values: CDR1 MDHEN, CDR2 SYDVKM. The CDR3 is made up of 16 amino acids. The V gene lost 6 bases and the J gene lost 3 bases, with 18 bases spanning the gap. This CDR3 is CASSAGSTLANQPQHF. The CDR3, as DNA: TGTGCCAGCAGCGCGGGATCCACCCTGGCCAATCAGCCCCAGCATTTT. Full variable domain (remainder filled in from reference TRBV28 and TRBJ1-5): DVKVTQSSRYLVKRTGEKVFLECVQDMDHENMFWYRQDPGLGLRLIYFSYDVKMKEKGDIPEGYSVSREKKERFSLILESASTNQTSMYLCASSAGSTLANQPQHFGDGTRLSIL.

This clonotype was counted between two and nine times. The chain has TRBV2 and TRBJ2-3; D is unclear. This CDR3 comprises 14 residues. Germline V gives CDR1 SNHLY, CDR2 FYNNEI. Trimming took 1 base from V and 0 from J, leaving 5 bases between them. The CDR3 DNA follows: TGTGCCAGCAGTGAAGTAGTGAGCACAGATACGCAGTATTTT. Its translation: CASSEVVSTDTQYF.

The genes are TRBV5-1 and TRBJ2-6, with 8 bases aligning to TRBD1. The germline V gene has CDR1 SGHRS and CDR2 YFSETQ. CDR3 length equals 17 residues. Unmatched junction bases numbered 4, after V lost 2 bases and J lost 0 bases. CDR3 nucleotide sequence: TGCGCCAGCAGCTTAGGACAGGGCACCTCTGGGGCCAACGTCCTGACTTTC. As protein: CASSLGQGTSGANVLTF.

This clonotype has at least ten counts. The rearrangement uses TRBV7-9 and TRBJ1-2; D unresolved. V lost 1 base to trimming and J lost 8 bases, with 14 bases between them. Germline V gene lookup returns CDR1 SEHNR and CDR2 FQNEAQ (reference sequence). The CDR3 is 14 residues long. CDR3 amino acids: CASSLERDRKGYTF. CDR3 DNA sequence: TGTGCCAGCAGCTTAGAGCGCGACCGGAAAGGCTACACCTTC. The full variable domain, with the rest looked up from reference TRBV7-9 and TRBJ1-2, is DTGVSQNPRHKITKRGQNVTFRCDPISEHNRLYWYRQTLGQGPEFLTYFQNEAQLEKSRLLSDRFSAERPKGSFSTLEIQRTEQGDSAMYLCASSLERDRKGYTFGSGTRLTVV.

CDR3 loop: CASSYPPGAGGLRRDNEQFF. In nucleotides, the CDR3 is TGTGCCAGCAGTTACCCCCCGGGAGCGGGAGGACTAAGGAGGGACAATGAGCAGTTCTTC. This chain connects TRBV6-2 or TRBV6-3 to TRBJ2-1; 9 nucleotides match TRBD2. V gave up 2 bases and J gave up 5 bases; unmatched junction bases: 19. The CDR3 loop spans 20 amino acids. Per germline, CDR1 MNHEY and CDR2 SVGEGT.

The rearrangement uses TRBV19 and TRBJ1-5, with D possibly TRBD1 on 5 matching bases. The CDR3 has 14 residues. V gave up 7 bases and J gave up 4 bases, with 14 bases separating them. CDR1 and CDR2 (germline): LNHDA, SQIVND (reference sequence). Here the CDR3 DNA reads TGTGCCAGTACCCTGGGGACCACAAATCAGCCCCAGCATTTT. It encodes CASTLGTTNQPQHF.

The chain has TRBV24-1 and TRBJ2-7; the match to TRBD2 covers 10 bases. V was clipped by 5 bases and J by 1 base; unmatched bases: 1. This CDR3 region has 14 residues. Germline V lookup: CDR1 KGHDR, CDR2 SFDVKD. The CDR3 bases are TGTGCCACCAGTGGGACTAGCGGTTCCTACGAGCAGTACTTC. Amino acid sequence: CATSGTSGSYEQYF.

The chain is built from TRBV7-2 and TRBJ2-7; the D gene is possibly TRBD2 (6 bases). Trimming took 3 bases from V and 2 from J, leaving 8 bases between them. The CDR3 runs 13 residues. Germline CDR1 and CDR2: SGHTA and FQGNSA. Here the CDR3 reads CASSLTGAYEQYV. DNA of the CDR3: TGTGCCAGCAGCTTGACGGGAGCCTACGAGCAGTACGTC.

There are a few counts of this clonotype. The rearrangement joins TRBV27 to TRBJ2-1; possibly TRBD2 for D (6 bases). Trimming removed 4 bases at V and 9 bases at J, with 19 bases between. The CDR3 has 15 amino acids. Germline values: CDR1 MNHEY, CDR2 SMNVEV (reference sequence). The CDR3 here is CASSSGTLLRIEQFF. DNA of the CDR3: TGTGCCAGCAGTTCCGGGACTCTACTACGAATTGAGCAGTTCTTC.

The chain uses TRBV15 and TRBJ2-4, with a possible D match to TRBD1 (7 bases). The CDR3 spans 19 residues. The germline CDR1 and CDR2 sequences are LNHNV and YYDKDF (reference sequence). Trimming took 1 base from V and 0 from J, leaving 19 bases between them. CDR3 coding DNA: TGTGCCACCAGCAGAGTACAGGGGACTTTTTCTTTAGCCAAAAACATTCAGTACTTC. It encodes CATSRVQGTFSLAKNIQYF.

This clonotype appeared many times. The chain is built from TRBV7-6 and TRBJ2-3, with D hard to call. CDR1 is SGHVS, CDR2 FNYEAQ, per germline. Trimming took 5 bases from V and 1 from J, leaving 13 bases between them. CDR3 length equals 15 residues. The CDR3 loop reads CASSPASVGTDTQYF. The CDR3 bases are TGTGCCAGCAGCCCCGCCAGCGTAGGCACAGATACGCAGTATTTT.

The V call is TRBV19, the J call TRBJ1-3; D is unresolved. The CDR3 runs 17 residues. Germline V gives CDR1 LNHDA, CDR2 SQIVND (reference sequence). The ends were cut back, 1 base at V and 0 bases at J, with 13 bases in the middle. The CDR3 DNA sequence: TGTGCCAGTAGTATAGTTCCGGGGTCCTTCTCTGGAAACACCATATATTTT. Protein product: CASSIVPGSFSGNTIYF. Together with reference TRBV19 and TRBJ1-3, the CDR3 gives the full variable domain: DGGITQSPKYLFRKEGQNVTLSCEQNLNHDAMYWYRQDPGQGLRLIYYSQIVNDFQKGDIAEGYSVSREKKESFPLTVTSAQKNPTAFYLCASSIVPGSFSGNTIYFGEGSWLTVV.

This sequence joins TRBV20-1 and TRBJ2-1, with 10 bases identical to TRBD2. The germline gives CDR1 DFQATT, CDR2 SNEGSKA (reference sequence). There are 15 residues in the CDR3. Trimming at V came to 3 bases and at J to 9 bases, leaving 11 bases not matched to a gene. The CDR3 sequence is CSASWPSGGVGEQFF. The CDR3 bases are TGCAGTGCTAGCTGGCCTAGCGGGGGAGTCGGTGAGCAGTTCTTC.

CDR3 in amino acids: CASSLGWSSYEQYF. The CDR3 DNA reads as TGCGCCAGCAGCTTGGGATGGAGTTCCTACGAGCAGTACTTC. The chain joins TRBV5-1 to TRBJ2-7; D unclear. The CDR3 has 14 amino acids. Trimming took off 0 bases at V and 1 base at J, with 8 bases between the two ends. CDR1 and CDR2 from the germline V gene are SGHRS and YFSETQ.

The V and J genes are TRBV12-3 or TRBV12-4 and TRBJ1-4, with TRBD1 identical over 7 bases. Losses at the gene ends were 4 bases for V and 5 bases for J; bases not matched to a gene: 4. This CDR3 contains 14 residues. DNA of the CDR3: TGTGCCAGCAGTTCGACAGGGAGGAATGAAAAACTGTTTTTT. It codes for CASSSTGRNEKLFF.

This clonotype was counted only a few times. The genes are TRBV11-2 and TRBJ2-3; D ambiguous. The V end was cut by 3 bases, the J end by 1 base, with 11 bases between. This CDR3 comprises 15 residues. CDR1 SGHAT and CDR2 FQNNGV come from the germline V gene. Here the CDR3 DNA reads TGTGCCAGCAGCTTCCTCGGAGAGGGCACAGATACGCAGTATTTT. It yields the protein CASSFLGEGTDTQYF.

The gene calls are TRBV7-8 and TRBJ1-5, with D uncertain. Per the germline V gene, CDR1 is SGHVS and CDR2 is FQNEAQ. V was trimmed by 3 bases and J by 10 bases, leaving 13 bases between them. The CDR3 length is 13 residues. In DNA, the CDR3 is TGTGCCAGCAGCTTGGGCAGTCACGATCCCCAGCATTTT. This sequence encodes CASSLGSHDPQHF. The full variable domain, in which reference TRBV7-8 and TRBJ1-5 provide the parts outside the CDR3, is GAGVSQSPRYKVAKRGQDVALRCDPISGHVSLFWYQQALGQGPEFLTYFQNEAQLDKSGLPSDRFFAERPEGSVSTLKIQRTQQEDSAVYLCASSLGSHDPQHFGDGTRLSIL.